This T cell receptor beta chain was retrieved from a study of blood T cell repertoires in COVID-19. The CDR3 sequence is 13 residues long. Per the germline V gene, CDR1 is LGHNA and CDR2 is YSLEER. V was clipped by 1 base and J by 1 base, with 4 bases between them. Only in-frame clones appear in the TCRdb table, and some are missing; sequencing was by immunoSEQ multiplex PCR. The data contain about 240,000 clones, approximately 90% of them singletons. This TCR was sampled from a woman aged 30 to 39 with acute COVID-19. The sequencing sample was made of PBMCs or T cells enriched from blood (not recorded which). The chain carries TRBV4-3 and TRBJ1-1, with D unresolved. The CDR3 here is CASSQVQNTEAFF. For the CDR3, the DNA is TGCGCCAGCAGCCAAGTACAGAACACTGAAGCTTTCTTT.